This TCR beta chain originates from a study of human T cells and chemical hapten exposure. Time point denoted: patch test 2, 6 weeks after DPC sensitization. Treatment of the sample: therapeutic diphenylcyclopropenone sensitization with weekly scalp DPC. It was from unfractionated whole blood that total RNA was extracted. As for this clonotype: The antigen remains undetermined.

Each CDR3 protein is one row after TCRdb ran MiXCR on the RACE reads. The table includes roughly 92,000 distinct CDR3 sequences, over 10% detected once. The study's findings and limits: The number of TCRs over 1 in 1000 frequency stayed unchanged after DPC. Compared to controls, expanded TCRs made significantly more large clusters of similar CDR3s.

Deletions cut 0 bases from V and 5 bases from J, with 4 bases between. Per germline, CDR1 SGHTA and CDR2 FQGNSA. The CDR3 length is 12 residues. The sample here was whole blood, taken in connection with sensitization to the hapten diphenylcyclopropenone (DPC). The receptor comes from a woman between 40 and 50 years old with alopecia areata. Some clones in this sample may be carry-over from other donors' samples. V usage is TRBV7-2 and J usage is TRBJ2-5; D remains unclear. For the CDR3, the DNA is TGTGCCAGCAGCTTAGCCAGGGAGACCCAGTACTTC. This codes for CASSLARETQYF.